The T cell receptor beta chain under discussion was sequenced for a study of T cells after yellow fever vaccination. Overall study results and limits: A weaker but faster secondary response was observed, peaking on day 5 versus 15. In post-booster samples, most primary-vaccination clones reappeared (about 95% CD4, about 90% CD8). Just a small share of clonotypes turned up in the CD4 compartment as well as the CD8 compartment.

Production of TCR cDNA was by 5'RACE template switching, which also added a universal primer site and UMIs. Each CDR3 protein gets one entry after TCRdb re-called the 5' RACE reads with MiXCR. The profile shows some 110,000 distinct CDR3 sequences, 8% to 9.5% of them singletons. A word on this clonotype: What it binds is not known.

The CDR3 is 14 residues long. Per germline, CDR1 MGHDK and CDR2 SYGVNS. V was trimmed by 3 bases and J by 3 bases, leaving 12 bases between them. This sequence joins TRBV25-1 and TRBJ2-7; D is possibly TRBD1 (6 bases). This clonotype was obtained from a man aged 25 to 45 who received the YFV17D yellow fever vaccine. The sample was CD8+ T cells sorted from PBMCs, taken 45 days after the yellow fever booster vaccination. As DNA, the CDR3 is TGTGCCAGCAGTGATCCAGGGGTAGGCTACGAGCAGTACTTC. Its translation: CASSDPGVGYEQYF.